This is a list of T cell receptor beta chains from one sample in a study of blood T cells in healthy people across ages. Each CDR3 protein is one row after TCRdb ran MiXCR on the 5' RACE reads. This sample has roughly 1,500,000 distinct CDR3 sequences, with approximately 38% found just once. Sequenced input: blood. The receptors stem from a young woman in good health. The conserved cysteine and the conserved F or W are not part of the CDR3 here. Not all rows give a size; the values are once, few, many and, for expanded clones, a class.

- | TRBV6-5 | ASMGGYGNT
few | TRBV29-1 | SVDEYGYT
few | TRBV7-2 | ASSFPGLAFSYNEQF
once | TRBV2 | ASRASRAGVNYGYT
few | TRBV5-1 | ASSLVPRGMRVYGGYT
- | TRBV27 | ASSLGRGRLQY
- | TRBV7-9 | ASSSSGGFYEQY
- | TRBV29-1 | SGTGGEKTQY
- | TRBV10-2 | ASSEGRGVGELF
- | TRBV28 | ASSPPAGVNEQY
- | TRBV12-3/TRBV12-4 | ASSLQGRELGEQY
few | TRBV20-1 | SARDGLVKPEDPYNSPLH
few | TRBV12-3/TRBV12-4 | ASTPQGNQPQH
many | TRBV12-3/TRBV12-4 | ASSPRNEQY
few | TRBV6-5 | ASSPHRVGETQY
- | TRBV10-3 | AIRSVTGQPQH
few | TRBV3-1 | ASGRLAGGMTYEQY
many | TRBV6-5 | ASSYGTTNEKLF
few | TRBV3-1 | ASSQVAPGAQY
once | TRBV7-9 | ASSLPPGSTDTQY
- | TRBV2 | ASSSVTQGTQY
- | TRBV6-1 | ASSGDRGLETQY
- | TRBV6-4 | ATTGGAYNEQF
few | TRBV5-1 | ASSLFRDPRSEQF
- | TRBV29-1 | SVEGSGQGGRETQY
- | TRBV5-1 | ASSLNIAGGLNEQY
few | TRBV28 | ASSLWDRKYEQY
few | TRBV6-2/TRBV6-3 | ASSYGALYTQY
few | TRBV20-1 | SARESFRGNEQF
- | TRBV11-3 | ASSLGGSRSYNEQF
few | TRBV6-5 | ASSSGREEAGYT
few | TRBV25-1 | ASSALSNEKLF
- | TRBV3-1 | ASSGAGRDQPQH
- | TRBV7-2 | ASGRTGLLVSYNEQF
- | TRBV20-1 | SARDWSGQREAF
few | TRBV29-1 | SAEAGPNYGYT
- | TRBV5-1 | ASSGNPGRVTYEQY
- | TRBV11-2 | ASSTPFLDSGANVLT
- | TRBV6-2/TRBV6-3 | ASSYEIGDEQF
- | TRBV11-2 | ASRSSQLQY
- | TRBV20-1 | SARLSRGYGYT
few | TRBV29-1 | SVEGVQGGNEQF
- | TRBV19 | ASSETGRTNTEAF
- | TRBV4-1 | ASTQDRAGELF